Listed below are T cell receptor beta chains from one sample, sequenced in a study of blood T cell repertoires in COVID-19. Only in-frame clones appear in the TCRdb table, and some are missing; sequencing was by immunoSEQ multiplex PCR. The data contain 150,000 to 250,000 clones, 79% of them seen just once; the ten biggest clones take up almost 6%. Sequenced sample: peripheral blood. These receptors all come from a woman between 40 and 55 years old with COVID-19, enrolled during active disease. CDR3s include the opening cysteine and the closing phenylalanine or tryptophan. The D gene is left open where the match is weak. Some rows have no size entry. The others give once, few or many, or a class for an expanded clone.

once	TRBV5-8	TRBD1	TRBJ2-7	CASSPAGTANYEQYF	TGTGCCAGCAGCCCGGCCGGGACAGCTAACTACGAGCAGTACTTC
few	TRBV19	-	TRBJ2-5	CASSMTGRQETQYF	TGTGCCAGTAGTATGACAGGTCGACAAGAGACCCAGTACTTC
once	TRBV18	-	TRBJ2-3	CASSPGPLGTDTQYF	TGTGCCAGCTCACCTGGGCCCCTGGGCACAGATACGCAGTATTTT
few	TRBV5-1	-	TRBJ1-5	CASSRDYRQPQHF	TGCGCCAGCAGCCGGGACTACCGTCAGCCCCAGCATTTT
-	TRBV10-3	-	TRBJ1-6	CAISESARGNSPLHF	TGTGCCATCAGTGAGTCGGCCAGGGGTAATTCACCCCTCCACTTT
-	TRBV7-9	TRBD2	TRBJ2-5	CASKVGGKETQYF	TGTGCCAGCAAAGTGGGGGGGAAAGAGACCCAGTACTTC
-	TRBV7-9	TRBD2	TRBJ2-3	CASSPGKLGGGSIADTQYF	TGTGCCAGCAGCCCCGGGAAGCTGGGCGGGGGAAGTATCGCAGATACGCAGTATTTT
-	TRBV7-9	-	TRBJ1-1	CASSRVTAEAFF	TGTGCCAGCAGCCGCGTGACAGCTGAAGCTTTCTTT
few	TRBV9	-	TRBJ1-6	CASSVGGGVEESPLHF	TGTGCCAGCAGCGTAGGAGGAGGTGTTGAAGAGTCACCCCTCCACTTT
-	TRBV6-5	TRBD1	TRBJ1-1	CASSTGTATNTEAFF	TGTGCCAGCAGTACCGGGACAGCCACCAACACTGAAGCTTTCTTT
-	TRBV27	TRBD2	TRBJ2-1	CASSYRLAGGPNEQFF	TGTGCCAGCAGTTACCGACTAGCGGGGGGGCCCAATGAGCAGTTCTTC
-	TRBV6-5	TRBD1	TRBJ2-7	CASSSLDRGLFEQYF	TGTGCCAGCAGTTCTCTTGACAGGGGGCTTTTCGAGCAGTACTTC
-	TRBV5-4	TRBD2	TRBJ2-4	CASSRGGGGASDIQYF	TGTGCCAGCAGCCGGGGAGGCGGGGGGGCCTCGGACATTCAGTACTTC
-	TRBV19	-	TRBJ1-5	CASAVGNQPQHF	TGTGCCAGTGCGGTAGGCAATCAGCCCCAGCATTTT
-	TRBV3-1/TRBV3-2	TRBD2	TRBJ2-4	CASSPEGRRGAKNIQYF	TGTGCCAGCAGCCCTGAAGGGCGGCGGGGGGCCAAAAACATTCAGTACTTC
-	TRBV10-3	-	TRBJ1-4	CAISEYTGFNEKLFF	TGTGCCATCAGTGAGTACACAGGGTTTAATGAAAAACTGTTTTTT
-	TRBV6-2/TRBV6-3	-	TRBJ1-2	CASSRQNYGYTF	TGTGCCAGCAGTCGACAGAACTATGGCTACACCTTC
-	TRBV5-1	-	TRBJ2-2	CASSLWLGKTGELFF	TGCGCCAGCAGCTTGTGGCTAGGCAAGACCGGGGAGCTGTTTTTT
-	TRBV27	TRBD1	TRBJ1-2	CASGEQGLPYDGYTF	TGTGCCAGCGGAGAACAGGGGCTTCCTTACGATGGCTACACCTTC
-	TRBV7-2	-	TRBJ1-4	CASSFDRINEKLFF	TGTGCCAGCAGCTTTGACAGGATTAATGAAAAACTGTTTTTT
once	TRBV27	-	TRBJ2-7	CASSSRGLSYEQYF	TGTGCCAGCAGTTCCCGCGGACTATCCTACGAGCAGTACTTC
few	TRBV5-4	-	TRBJ1-1	CASSLVNTEAFF	TGTGCCAGCAGCCTAGTGAACACTGAAGCTTTCTTT
-	TRBV5-1	TRBD1	TRBJ2-1	CASSLNQGASYNEQFF	TGCGCCAGCAGCTTGAATCAGGGGGCATCCTACAATGAGCAGTTCTTC
-	TRBV2	TRBD2	TRBJ2-3	CASSADGTSGAGDTQYF	TGTGCCAGCAGCGCCGATGGGACTAGCGGGGCCGGGGATACGCAGTATTTT
-	TRBV6-4	TRBD2	TRBJ2-2	CASDLAGGPRELFF	TGTGCCAGCGACCTAGCGGGGGGGCCGCGGGAGCTGTTTTTT
-	TRBV27	-	TRBJ1-1	CASSFGAGRTEAFF	TGTGCCAGCAGTTTTGGGGCAGGGAGGACTGAAGCTTTCTTT
-	TRBV29-1	TRBD2	TRBJ2-3	CSVVGEGSTDTQYF	TGCAGCGTTGTCGGGGAGGGTAGCACAGATACGCAGTATTTT
-	TRBV10-3	TRBD2	TRBJ2-7	CAIRSGDLAGIYEQYF	TGTGCCATCAGATCGGGGGATCTAGCGGGGATCTACGAGCAGTACTTC
-	TRBV5-1	-	TRBJ1-2	CASSASDGYTF	TGCGCCAGCAGCGCCTCAGATGGCTACACCTTC
-	TRBV5-5	-	TRBJ1-5	CASSLVAGLGNQPQHF	TGTGCCAGCAGCTTGGTAGCCGGGTTGGGCAATCAGCCCCAGCATTTT
-	TRBV30	TRBD2	TRBJ2-1	CAWSAPSGVYNEQFF	TGTGCCTGGAGTGCCCCTAGCGGGGTTTACAATGAGCAGTTCTTC
-	TRBV5-4	-	TRBJ2-7	CASSLQRAEGYEQYF	TGTGCCAGCAGCTTGCAGAGAGCGGAGGGCTACGAGCAGTACTTC
-	TRBV30	TRBD2	TRBJ2-1	CAWSGASGSSYNEQFF	TGTGCCTGGAGTGGGGCTAGCGGGAGCTCCTACAATGAGCAGTTCTTC
-	TRBV2	-	TRBJ1-5	CASSLREQPQHF	TGTGCCAGCAGCCTCAGGGAACAGCCCCAGCATTTT
-	TRBV30	-	TRBJ1-3	CAWSMTTAGNTIYF	TGTGCCTGGAGCATGACCACAGCTGGAAACACCATATATTTT
-	TRBV19	TRBD1	TRBJ1-2	CASRDRGNYGYTF	TGTGCCAGTAGGGACAGGGGGAACTATGGCTACACCTTC
-	TRBV5-4	-	TRBJ1-2	CASSIAGREGYGYTF	TGTGCCAGCAGCATCGCCGGCAGGGAAGGGTATGGCTACACCTTC
-	TRBV27	-	TRBJ1-1	CASSLGQTTNTEAFF	TGTGCCAGCAGTTTAGGACAGACGACGAACACTGAAGCTTTCTTT
-	TRBV4-2	-	TRBJ1-6	CASSPRSSYNSPLHF	TGTGCCAGCAGCCCTCGGAGCTCCTATAATTCACCCCTCCACTTT
-	TRBV14	-	TRBJ2-7	CASSQVWARTYEQYF	TGTGCCAGCAGCCAAGTGTGGGCGCGTACCTACGAGCAGTACTTC
-	TRBV5-5	-	TRBJ2-1	CASSLLQGAYNEQFF	TGTGCCAGCAGCTTGCTACAGGGAGCCTACAATGAGCAGTTCTTC
-	TRBV19	-	TRBJ1-2	CASHRRLNYGYTF	TGTGCCAGCCACAGACGGTTAAACTATGGCTACACCTTC
-	TRBV5-1	TRBD2	TRBJ2-5	CASSTGLSETQYF	TGCGCCAGCAGCACGGGACTATCAGAGACCCAGTACTTC
-	TRBV2	TRBD2	TRBJ2-7	CASTELAGDGEQYF	TGTGCCAGCACCGAGCTAGCGGGAGATGGGGAGCAGTACTTC
-	TRBV5-4	TRBD2	TRBJ2-2	CASSLAGGPSNTGELFF	TGTGCCAGCAGTCTAGCGGGGGGCCCTTCGAACACCGGGGAGCTGTTTTTT
-	TRBV6-2/TRBV6-3	TRBD2	TRBJ2-5	CASSYSTSGGQYQETQYF	TGTGCCAGCAGTTACTCGACTAGCGGGGGGCAGTACCAAGAGACCCAGTACTTC
-	TRBV27	TRBD2	TRBJ2-1	CASKSGSPYNEQFF	TGTGCCAGCAAAAGCGGGAGCCCCTACAATGAGCAGTTCTTC
-	TRBV5-1	TRBD1	TRBJ2-6	CASSGPRGQTSGANVLTF	TGCGCCAGCAGCGGCCCCCGGGGACAGACCTCTGGGGCCAACGTCCTGACTTTC
-	TRBV12-5	-	TRBJ2-4	CASGPDPYRAKNIQYF	TGTGCTAGTGGTCCAGACCCCTACAGGGCCAAAAACATTCAGTACTTC
-	TRBV30	-	TRBJ1-3	CAWSEGGFSGNTIYF	TGTGCCTGGAGTGAGGGAGGTTTCTCTGGAAACACCATATATTTT
-	TRBV10-1	TRBD1	TRBJ2-7	CASRDRFYYEQYF	TGCGCCAGTAGGGACAGATTCTACTACGAGCAGTACTTC